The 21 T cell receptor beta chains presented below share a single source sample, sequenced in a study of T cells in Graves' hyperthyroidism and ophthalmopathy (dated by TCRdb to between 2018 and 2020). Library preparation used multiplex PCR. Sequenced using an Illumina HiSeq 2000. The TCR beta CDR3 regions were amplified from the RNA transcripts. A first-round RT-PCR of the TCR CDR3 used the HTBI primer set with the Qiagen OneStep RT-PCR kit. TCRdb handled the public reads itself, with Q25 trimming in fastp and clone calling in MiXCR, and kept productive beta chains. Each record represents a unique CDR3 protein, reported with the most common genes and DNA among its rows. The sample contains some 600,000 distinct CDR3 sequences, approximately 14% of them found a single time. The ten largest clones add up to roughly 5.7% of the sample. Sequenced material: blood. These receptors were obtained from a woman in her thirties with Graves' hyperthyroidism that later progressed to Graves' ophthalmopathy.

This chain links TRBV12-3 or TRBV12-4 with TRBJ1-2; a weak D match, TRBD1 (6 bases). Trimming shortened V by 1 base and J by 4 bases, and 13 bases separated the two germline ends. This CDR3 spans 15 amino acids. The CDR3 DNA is TGTGCCAGCAGTTTAGGACAGGCCTTCCCCTATGGCTACACCTTC. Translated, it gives CASSLGQAFPYGYTF.

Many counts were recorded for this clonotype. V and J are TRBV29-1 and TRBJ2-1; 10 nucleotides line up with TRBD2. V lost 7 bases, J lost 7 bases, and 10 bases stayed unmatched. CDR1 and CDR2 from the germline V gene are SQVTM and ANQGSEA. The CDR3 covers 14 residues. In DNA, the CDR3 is TGCAGCGCCTCACTAGCGGGGCCGGAAAATGAGCAGTTCTTC. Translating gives CSASLAGPENEQFF.

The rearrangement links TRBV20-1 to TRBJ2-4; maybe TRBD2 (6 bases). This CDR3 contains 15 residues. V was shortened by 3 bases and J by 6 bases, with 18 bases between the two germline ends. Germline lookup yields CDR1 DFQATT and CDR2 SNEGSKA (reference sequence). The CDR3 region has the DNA TGCAGTGCTAGTGGGTTTGCGGCTAGCGCAAACATTCAGTACTTC. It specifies CSASGFAASANIQYF.

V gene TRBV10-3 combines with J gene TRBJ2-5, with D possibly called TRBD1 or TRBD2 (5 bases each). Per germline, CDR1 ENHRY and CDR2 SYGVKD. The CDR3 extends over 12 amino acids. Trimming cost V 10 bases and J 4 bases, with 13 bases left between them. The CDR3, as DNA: TGTGCCACCGGGGACCCCCCAGAGACCCAGTACTTC. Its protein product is CATGDPPETQYF.

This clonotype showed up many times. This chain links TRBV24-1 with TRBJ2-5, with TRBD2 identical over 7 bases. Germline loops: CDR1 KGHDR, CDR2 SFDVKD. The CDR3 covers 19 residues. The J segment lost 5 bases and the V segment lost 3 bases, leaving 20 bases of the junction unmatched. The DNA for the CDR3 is TGTGCCACCAGTGATAAATCAGATGAAGGGGTGGGGGGGTTCGAGACCCAGTACTTC. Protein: CATSDKSDEGVGGFETQYF.

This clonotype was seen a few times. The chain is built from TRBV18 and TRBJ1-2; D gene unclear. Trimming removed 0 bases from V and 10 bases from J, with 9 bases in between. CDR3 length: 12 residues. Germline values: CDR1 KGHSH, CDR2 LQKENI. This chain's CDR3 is CASSPPKGFYTF. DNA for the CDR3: TGTGCCAGCTCACCACCTAAGGGTTTCTACACCTTC.

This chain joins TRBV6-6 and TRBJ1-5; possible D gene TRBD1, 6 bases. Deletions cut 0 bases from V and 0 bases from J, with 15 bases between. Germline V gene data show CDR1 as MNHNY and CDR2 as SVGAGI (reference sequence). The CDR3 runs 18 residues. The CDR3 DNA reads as TGTGCCAGCAGTTACTCCATGGACAGCAGCCTTAGCAATCAGCCCCAGCATTTT. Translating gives CASSYSMDSSLSNQPQHF.

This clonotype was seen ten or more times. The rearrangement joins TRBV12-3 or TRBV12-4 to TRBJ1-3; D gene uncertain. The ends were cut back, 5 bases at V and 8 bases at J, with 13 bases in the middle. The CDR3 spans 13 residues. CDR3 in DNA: TGTGCCAGCAGTGGGAATCGGGTAGACACCATATATTTT. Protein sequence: CASSGNRVDTIYF.

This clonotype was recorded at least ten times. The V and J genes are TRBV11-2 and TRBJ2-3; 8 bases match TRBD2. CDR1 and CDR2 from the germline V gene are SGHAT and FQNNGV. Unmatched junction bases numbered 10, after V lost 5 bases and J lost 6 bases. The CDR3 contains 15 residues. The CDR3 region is CASSRGLPGGDTQYF. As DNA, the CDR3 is TGTGCCAGCAGCCGCGGACTACCGGGGGGGGATACGCAGTATTTT. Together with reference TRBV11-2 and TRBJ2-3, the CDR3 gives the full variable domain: EAGVAQSPRYKIIEKRQSVAFWCNPISGHATLYWYQQILGQGPKLLIQFQNNGVVDDSQLPKDRFSAERLKGVDSTLKIQPAKLEDSAVYLCASSRGLPGGDTQYFGPGTRLTVL.

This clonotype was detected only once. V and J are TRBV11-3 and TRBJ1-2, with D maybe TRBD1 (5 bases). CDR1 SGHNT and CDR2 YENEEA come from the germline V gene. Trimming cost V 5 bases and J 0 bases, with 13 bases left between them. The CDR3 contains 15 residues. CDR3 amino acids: CASSDPGRSNYGYTF. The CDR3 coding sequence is TGTGCCAGCAGCGACCCAGGGAGGTCTAACTATGGCTACACCTTC.

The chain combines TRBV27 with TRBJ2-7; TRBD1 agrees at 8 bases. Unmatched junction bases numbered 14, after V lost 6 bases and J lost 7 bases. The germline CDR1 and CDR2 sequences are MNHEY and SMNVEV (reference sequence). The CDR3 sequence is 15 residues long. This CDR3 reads CASRDLQGGPREQYF. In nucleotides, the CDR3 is TGTGCCAGCAGAGACCTACAGGGGGGACCGCGGGAGCAGTACTTC.

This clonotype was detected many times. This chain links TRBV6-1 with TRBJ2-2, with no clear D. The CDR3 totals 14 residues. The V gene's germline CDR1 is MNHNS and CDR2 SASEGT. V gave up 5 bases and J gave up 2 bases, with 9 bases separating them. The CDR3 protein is CASSLTDNTGELFF. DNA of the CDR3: TGTGCCAGCAGTTTGACGGACAACACCGGGGAGCTGTTTTTT.

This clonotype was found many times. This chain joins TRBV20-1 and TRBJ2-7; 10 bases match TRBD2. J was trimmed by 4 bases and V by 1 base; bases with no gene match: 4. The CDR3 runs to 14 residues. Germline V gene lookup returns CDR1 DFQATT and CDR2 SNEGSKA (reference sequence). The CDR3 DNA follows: TGCAGTGCTAGAGTTAGCGGGAGGAATTACGAGCAGTACTTC. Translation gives CSARVSGRNYEQYF.

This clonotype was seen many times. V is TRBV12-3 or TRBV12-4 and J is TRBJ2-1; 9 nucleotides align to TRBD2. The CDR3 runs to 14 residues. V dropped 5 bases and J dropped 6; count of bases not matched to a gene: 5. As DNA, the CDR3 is TGTGCCAGCAGTCTCGGGACTAGCCGCAATGAGCAGTTCTTC. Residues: CASSLGTSRNEQFF.

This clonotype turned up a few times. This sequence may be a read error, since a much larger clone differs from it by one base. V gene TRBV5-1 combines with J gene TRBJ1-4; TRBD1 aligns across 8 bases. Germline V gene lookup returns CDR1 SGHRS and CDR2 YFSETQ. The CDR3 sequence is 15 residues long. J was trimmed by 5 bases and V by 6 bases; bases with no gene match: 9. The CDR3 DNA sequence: TGCGCCAGCAACGGTCAGGGGGCGCTGAATGAAAAACTGTTTTTT. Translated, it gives CASNGQGALNEKLFF.

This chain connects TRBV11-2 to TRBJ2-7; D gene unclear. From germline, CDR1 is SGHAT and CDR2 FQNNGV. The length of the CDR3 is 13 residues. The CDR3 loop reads CASSFVSSYERYV. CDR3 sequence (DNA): TGTGCCAGCAGCTTTGTCAGCTCCTACGAGCGGTACGTC.

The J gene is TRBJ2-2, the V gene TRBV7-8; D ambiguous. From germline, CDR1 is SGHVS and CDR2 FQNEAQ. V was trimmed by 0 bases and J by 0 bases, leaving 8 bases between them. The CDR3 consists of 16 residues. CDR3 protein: CASSLAPGANTGELFF. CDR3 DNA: TGTGCCAGCAGCTTAGCACCCGGAGCGAACACCGGGGAGCTGTTTTTT.

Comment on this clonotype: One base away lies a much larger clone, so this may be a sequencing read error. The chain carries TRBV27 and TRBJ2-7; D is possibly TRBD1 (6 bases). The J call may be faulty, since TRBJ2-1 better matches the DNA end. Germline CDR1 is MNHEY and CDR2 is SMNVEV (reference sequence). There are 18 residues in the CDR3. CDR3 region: CASSLTIPDSFRAYEQFF. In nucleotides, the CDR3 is TGTGCCAGCAGTTTAACTATCCCGGACAGTTTCCGGGCCTACGAGCAGTTCTTC.

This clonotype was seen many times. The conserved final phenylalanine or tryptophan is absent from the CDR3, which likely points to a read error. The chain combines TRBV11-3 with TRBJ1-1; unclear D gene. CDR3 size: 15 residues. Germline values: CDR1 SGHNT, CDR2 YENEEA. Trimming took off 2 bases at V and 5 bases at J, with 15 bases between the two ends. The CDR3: CASSLMTTLITEAFL. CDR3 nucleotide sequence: TGTGCCAGCAGCTTAATGACCACTTTGATTACTGAAGCTTTCCTT.

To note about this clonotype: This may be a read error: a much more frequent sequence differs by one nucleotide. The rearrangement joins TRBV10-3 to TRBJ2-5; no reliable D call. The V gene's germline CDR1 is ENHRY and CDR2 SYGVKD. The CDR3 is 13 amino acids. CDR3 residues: CAIGETTIETQYF. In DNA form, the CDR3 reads TGTGCCATCGGTGAGACAACAATCGAGACCCAGTACTTC.

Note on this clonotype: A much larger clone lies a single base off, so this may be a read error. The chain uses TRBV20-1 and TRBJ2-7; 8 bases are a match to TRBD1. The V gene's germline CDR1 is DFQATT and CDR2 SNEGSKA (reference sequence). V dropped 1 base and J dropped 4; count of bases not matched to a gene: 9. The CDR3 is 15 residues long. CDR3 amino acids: CSARVIPRQGYEQYF. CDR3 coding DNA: TGCAGTGCTAGAGTAATCCCGAGACAGGGGTACGAGCAGTACTTC.